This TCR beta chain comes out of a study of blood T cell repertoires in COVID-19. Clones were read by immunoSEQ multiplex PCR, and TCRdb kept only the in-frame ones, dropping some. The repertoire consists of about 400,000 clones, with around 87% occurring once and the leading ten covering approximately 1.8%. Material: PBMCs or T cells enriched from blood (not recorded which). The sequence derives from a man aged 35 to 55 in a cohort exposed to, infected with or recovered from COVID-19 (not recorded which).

In DNA, the CDR3 is TGCAGCGTTTCTCTCCAGGGGTGGAACACTGAAGCTTTCTTT. Its protein product is CSVSLQGWNTEAFF. The chain has TRBV29-1 and TRBJ1-1, with a weak D call TRBD1 (6 bases). Germline V gives CDR1 SQVTM, CDR2 ANQGSEA. Trimming took off 5 bases at V and 1 base at J, with 14 bases between the two ends. This CDR3 is built from 14 residues.